Listed below are T cell receptor beta chains from one sample, sequenced in a study of blood T cells in healthy people across ages. TCRdb re-called the 5' RACE reads through MiXCR, storing one row per CDR3 protein. The sample lists 780,000 or so distinct CDR3 sequences, just over 55% seen once, with 20% to 30% in the top ten. The specimen was blood. The receptors originated from a man aged 35-49 years in good health. The CDR3 runs from the conserved cysteine through the conserved F or W. Fields, in order: CDR3 protein, J gene, V gene.

CDR3aa: CASSRPLRDRGPFNYGYTF
j_gene: TRBJ1-2
v_gene: TRBV28

CDR3aa: CASSLGKRGINEQFF
j_gene: TRBJ2-1
v_gene: TRBV5-6

CDR3aa: CASSRREFSTDTQYF
j_gene: TRBJ2-3
v_gene: TRBV6-5

CDR3aa: CASSLEWQARANVLTF
j_gene: TRBJ2-6
v_gene: TRBV7-8

CDR3aa: CASSRSTSGPSYNEQFF
j_gene: TRBJ2-1
v_gene: TRBV5-1

CDR3aa: CASSGGSTDTRYF
j_gene: TRBJ2-3
v_gene: TRBV9

CDR3aa: CSVARGDWYEQYF
j_gene: TRBJ2-7
v_gene: TRBV29-1

CDR3aa: CSVAGEGQPQHF
j_gene: TRBJ1-5
v_gene: TRBV29-1

CDR3aa: CSASMRALRNEQFF
j_gene: TRBJ2-1
v_gene: TRBV20-1

CDR3aa: CASSPPVGKGEQYF
j_gene: .
v_gene: TRBV18